Listed here is a single T cell receptor (beta chain). The assay was immunoSEQ multiplex PCR, and TCRdb's table has in-frame clones only and misses some. The sample holds 80,000 to 100,000 clones, approximately 86% seen once. The sample belongs to a study of blood T cell repertoires in COVID-19. Study in general: Sites across the United States, Italy and Spain contributed samples from acute and convalescent COVID-19.

This receptor was taken from a man between 65 and 85 years old with active or convalescent COVID-19. The sequencing sample was made of peripheral blood.

The CDR3 DNA follows: TGTGCCAGCAGCGTGAGGGACTCTGGAAACACCATATATTTT. Its protein product is CASSVRDSGNTIYF. The chain uses TRBV9 and TRBJ1-3; D is ambiguous. The germline V and J ends were trimmed by 2 bases and 0 bases, with 6 bases remaining between them. Germline V gives CDR1 SGDLS, CDR2 YYNGEE. This CDR3 has 14 residues.